This passage covers 7 T cell receptor beta chains from one sample sequenced in a study of T cells in Graves' hyperthyroidism and ophthalmopathy. TCR beta CDR3 sequences were amplified from RNA transcripts. The study used the HTBI primer set for a first-round RT-PCR of the TCR CDR3. TCRdb fed the multiplex PCR reads into MiXCR, producing one record per CDR3 protein. The sample lists roughly 200,000 distinct CDR3 sequences; around 20% were seen once. The specimen was blood. The receptors come from a man between 35 and 55 years old with Graves' hyperthyroidism.

This clonotype has just a few counts. The chain has TRBV5-6 and TRBJ2-7; TRBD2 aligns across 8 bases. Germline lookup yields CDR1 SGHDT and CDR2 YYEEEE. J gave up 4 bases and V 0 bases, and 3 bases lay outside the gene matches. The CDR3 has 14 residues. The CDR3 nucleotides are TGTGCCAGCAGCTTGGCCGGGACTAGGTACGAGCAGTACTTC. Translation: CASSLAGTRYEQYF.

This clonotype was seen repeatedly, ten times or more. This chain joins TRBV5-6 and TRBJ1-1, with a tentative D call TRBD1 (5 bases). The V gene lost 7 bases and the J gene lost 6 bases, with 16 bases spanning the gap. CDR1 is SGHDT and CDR2 is YYEEEE in the germline V gene. The CDR3 sequence is 13 residues long. The CDR3 loop is CASVMWGWPEAFF. The CDR3 region has the DNA TGTGCCAGCGTAATGTGGGGGTGGCCTGAAGCTTTCTTT. Drawing the rest from reference TRBV5-6 and TRBJ1-1, the complete variable domain is DAGVTQSPTHLIKTRGQQVTLRCSPKSGHDTVSWYQQALGQGPQFIFQYYEEEERQRGNFPDRFSGHQFPNYSSELNVNALLLGDSALYLCASVMWGWPEAFFGQGTRLTVV.

This clonotype was found many times. This chain uses TRBV18 with TRBJ1-5; D is uncertain. Trimming cost V 3 bases and J 4 bases, with 7 bases left between them. This CDR3 contains 13 residues. From germline, CDR1 is KGHSH and CDR2 LQKENI. The CDR3 sequence: CASSPDENQPQHF. CDR3 coding DNA: TGTGCCAGCTCACCTGATGAGAATCAGCCCCAGCATTTT.

This clonotype was found many times. The chain carries TRBV9 and TRBJ2-1, with a possible D match to TRBD1 (6 bases). The V end was cut by 0 bases, the J end by 7 bases, with 11 bases between. CDR1 and CDR2 (germline): SGDLS, YYNGEE. The CDR3 sequence is 14 residues long. The CDR3 region is CASSVGGLNNEQFF. The CDR3 DNA reads TGTGCCAGCAGCGTAGGGGGGCTGAATAATGAGCAGTTCTTC.

This clonotype was found a few times. The J gene is TRBJ2-2, the V gene TRBV7-8; TRBD1 aligns across 8 bases. Germline CDR1 and CDR2: SGHVS and FQNEAQ. Trimming cost V 2 bases and J 3 bases; bases outside gene matches: 2. This CDR3 contains 15 residues. CDR3 bases: TGTGCCAGCAGCTTACAGGGGGCGGACACCGGGGAGCTGTTTTTT. Its translation: CASSLQGADTGELFF.

This clonotype was recorded many times. The chain joins TRBV7-9 to TRBJ1-1; no reliable D call. Germline CDR1 is SEHNR and CDR2 is FQNEAQ (reference sequence). The CDR3 extends over 16 amino acids. Trimming pared 5 bases from V and 0 bases from J, leaving 16 bases between. The CDR3, as DNA: TGTGCCAGCAGCCCCGGTTTGTGGGCCATGAACACTGAAGCTTTCTTT. This encodes CASSPGLWAMNTEAFF.

The V and J genes are TRBV7-2 and TRBJ2-2; weak D call: TRBD2 (6 bases). Germline V lookup: CDR1 SGHTA, CDR2 FQGNSA. V was clipped by 5 bases and J by 2 bases, with 18 bases between them. This CDR3 has 17 residues. CDR3 loop: CASSPPSGLSNTGELFF. The CDR3 nucleotides read TGTGCCAGCAGCCCTCCCTCGGGACTTAGCAACACCGGGGAGCTGTTTTTT.